Listed below are T cell receptor beta chains from one sample, sequenced in a study of post-analysis software for immune sequencing data. From the PCR reads, TCRdb called clonotypes with MiXCR, one entry per CDR3 protein. This table holds about 200,000 distinct CDR3 sequences, 29% found once. Sequenced: blood. The receptors shown here come from a girl aged 2-17 years with multiple sclerosis. Each CDR3 is given with its conserved first and last residue. The D gene is left open where the match is weak. The size of a clone is reported for some rows only, either as once, few or many, or as a class for expanded clones.

>TRBV12-3/TRBV12-4|TRBD2|TRBJ2-5|many
TGTGCCAGCAGCCCTCTTGGAGCGGGCGGGGGGACCCAGTACTTC
CASSPLGAGGGTQYF
>TRBV12-3/TRBV12-4|TRBD2|TRBJ2-1|many
TGTGCCAGCAGTTCCGGACGGCGGGGGAATGAGCAGTTCTTC
CASSSGRRGNEQFF
>TRBV24-1|TRBD2|TRBJ2-7|-
TGTGCCACCAGGAGGGGGACTAGCCACTACGAGCAGTACTTC
CATRRGTSHYEQYF
>TRBV6-2/TRBV6-3|-|TRBJ1-1|few
TGTGCCAGCAGCGACTGGAACACTGAAGCTTTCTTT
CASSDWNTEAFF
>TRBV9|-|TRBJ2-2|-
TGTGCCAGCAGCGTCGGGCCTGATCCAGAGACGAACACCGGGGAGCTGTTTTTT
CASSVGPDPETNTGELFF
>TRBV5-6|TRBD1|TRBJ2-7|many
TGTGCCAGCAGCTTGTGGGACAGGGGTTTGAGCGAGCAGTACTTC
CASSLWDRGLSEQYF
>TRBV20-1|-|TRBJ1-1|-
TGCAGTGCTAGAGCAGGGAACCTGAACACTGAAGCTTTCTTT
CSARAGNLNTEAFF
>TRBV3-1|-|TRBJ2-1|-
TGTGCCAGCAGCCCACCAAGCAGTGAGCAGTTCTTC
CASSPPSSEQFF
>TRBV20-1|-|TRBJ2-7|many
TGCAGTGCCGAGGGGGAGGGCTACGAGCAGTACTTC
CSAEGEGYEQYF
>TRBV20-1|-|TRBJ2-5|many
TGCAGTGCGAGCCGGACAGTCCAAGAGACCCAGTACTTC
CSASRTVQETQYF
>TRBV29-1|-|TRBJ2-7|many
TGCAGCGCCAGGGCGGTCAATTACGAGCAGTACTTC
CSARAVNYEQYF
>TRBV20-1|TRBD2|TRBJ2-3|once
TGCAGTGCTAGGATGGGTGCTAGCGGGTCCACAGATACGCAGTATTTT
CSARMGASGSTDTQYF
>TRBV29-1|-|TRBJ1-1|few
TGCAGCGTTGAATTGTCGCAACGAAGCACTGAAGCTTTCTTT
CSVELSQRSTEAFF
>TRBV18|-|TRBJ2-7|few
TGTGCCAGCTCACCACCTAATGTTCCGACTTACGAGCAGTACTTC
CASSPPNVPTYEQYF
>TRBV12-3/TRBV12-4|TRBD1|TRBJ1-2|many
TGTGCCAGCAGACCTGGACAGGTCGCGGGGGGCTACACCTTC
CASRPGQVAGGYTF
>TRBV10-2|TRBD1|TRBJ2-3|few
TGCGCCAGCAGTGAGTTCCCTCCGGGACAGGGGAGGGATACGCAGTATTTT
CASSEFPPGQGRDTQYF
>TRBV12-3/TRBV12-4|-|TRBJ2-5|many
TGTGCCAGCAGTTTTGCAGGGAGCGAGACCCAGTACTTC
CASSFAGSETQYF
>TRBV7-2|TRBD1|TRBJ2-2|-
TGTGCCAGCAGCTTAGCGGGACAGACAACCGGGGAGCTGTTTTTT
CASSLAGQTTGELFF
>TRBV20-1|-|TRBJ2-7|many
TGCAGTGCTAGAGATCCTGGTCCGTCCGCCTACGAGCAGTACTTC
CSARDPGPSAYEQYF
>TRBV7-9|-|TRBJ1-2|-
TGTGTCAGCAGCTCAACTAGTGCAGGGATCGATGGCTACACCTTC
CVSSSTSAGIDGYTF
>TRBV5-1|-|TRBJ2-7|many
TGCGCCAGCAGCCCGCAACGGGCGGGAAACGAGCAGTACTTC
CASSPQRAGNEQYF
>TRBV7-2|-|TRBJ1-1|-
TGTGTCAGCAGCCCCGGACAGAGAGAGGCTTTCTTT
CVSSPGQREAFF
>TRBV5-4|-|TRBJ2-3|many
TGTGCCAGCAGCCCAACCGGGGGCTCAGATACGCAGTATTTT
CASSPTGGSDTQYF
>TRBV4-1|-|TRBJ2-1|many
TGCGCCAGCAGCCAAGGGGTCGGGGTAGCCTACAATGAGCAGTTCTTC
CASSQGVGVAYNEQFF
>TRBV7-9|-|TRBJ2-3|few
TGTGCCAGCAGCTTAGAGTATGGGGACCGCACAGATACGCAGTATTTT
CASSLEYGDRTDTQYF
>TRBV7-2|-|TRBJ2-3|-
TGTGCCGGCAGCCCCTCCTACACAGATACGCAGTATTTT
CAGSPSYTDTQYF
>TRBV20-1|-|TRBJ2-7|once
TGCAGTGCTAGAGGAGGGGTCAATACCTACGAGCAGTACTTC
CSARGGVNTYEQYF
>TRBV5-4|-|TRBJ2-1|many
TGTGCCAGCAGCTTGGCGGGTTTATACAATGAGCAGTTCTTC
CASSLAGLYNEQFF
>TRBV5-1|-|TRBJ2-3|many
TGTGCCAGCAGCTTAGCGCAGGGGTCCACAGATACGCAGTATTTT
CASSLAQGSTDTQYF
>TRBV15|-|TRBJ1-1|-
TGTGCCACCAGCAGAAATTTCCCGGTGAACACTGAAGCTTTCTTT
CATSRNFPVNTEAFF
>TRBV5-6|-|TRBJ2-3|-
TGTGCCAGCAGCTGTTTAGGGTTAACAGATACGCAGTATTTT
CASSCLGLTDTQYF
>TRBV5-1|-|TRBJ1-1|-
TGCGCCAGCAGCTTGGTGGGGGATGGCACTGAAGCTTTCTTT
CASSLVGDGTEAFF
>TRBV5-1|-|TRBJ2-7|few
TGCGCCAGCAGCTTGGGGCCGGGACGGGACTCCTACGAGCAGTACTTC
CASSLGPGRDSYEQYF
>TRBV5-1|TRBD2|TRBJ2-5|-
TGCGCCAGCAGCCAAATAGCGGGGCGTTTGGAGACCCAGTACTTC
CASSQIAGRLETQYF
>TRBV6-2/TRBV6-3|-|TRBJ1-2|many
TGTGCCAGCAGTTACACCCAGGGCTACACCTTC
CASSYTQGYTF
>TRBV2|TRBD1|TRBJ1-2|many
TGTGCGACAGGGTCCGTCTATGGCTACACCTTC
CATGSVYGYTF
>TRBV20-1|-|TRBJ2-6|many
TGCAGTGCTCCCCACTCTGGGGCCAACGTCCTGACTTTC
CSAPHSGANVLTF
>TRBV14|-|TRBJ2-7|few
TGTGCCAGCAGTCAGGGACCCTACTACGAGCAGTACTTC
CASSQGPYYEQYF
>TRBV11-3|-|TRBJ2-5|many
TGTGCCAGCAGCTACGGACAGAGAGAGACCCAGTACTTC
CASSYGQRETQYF
>TRBV7-9|-|TRBJ2-3|few
TGTGCCAGCAGCCCTTCAGTGGGGGTAGCGGACACAGATACGCAGTATTTT
CASSPSVGVADTDTQYF
>TRBV5-1|TRBD1|TRBJ1-2|many
TGCGCCAGCAGGGACCCGGGACAGTCTAACTATGGCTACACCTTC
CASRDPGQSNYGYTF
>TRBV28|-|TRBJ2-7|few
TGTGCCAGCAGTTTAAGGCCCCATCTCTACGAGCAGTACTTC
CASSLRPHLYEQYF